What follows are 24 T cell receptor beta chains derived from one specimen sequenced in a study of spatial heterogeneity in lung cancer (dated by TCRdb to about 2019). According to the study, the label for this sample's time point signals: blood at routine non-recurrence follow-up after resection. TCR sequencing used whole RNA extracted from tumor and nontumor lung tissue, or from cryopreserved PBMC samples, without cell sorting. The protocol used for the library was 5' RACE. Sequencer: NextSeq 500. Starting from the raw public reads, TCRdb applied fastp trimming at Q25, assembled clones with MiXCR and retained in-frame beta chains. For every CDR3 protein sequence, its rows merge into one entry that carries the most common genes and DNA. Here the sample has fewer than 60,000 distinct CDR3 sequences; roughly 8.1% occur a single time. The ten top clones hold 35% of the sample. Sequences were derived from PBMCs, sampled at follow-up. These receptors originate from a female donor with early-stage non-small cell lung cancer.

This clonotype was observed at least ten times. CDR3 amino acids: CSFTRGLPYLAKNIQYF. CDR3 coding DNA: TGCAGCTTCACCAGGGGGCTCCCTTATCTAGCCAAAAACATTCAGTACTTC. V is TRBV29-1 and J is TRBJ2-4; 8 nucleotides match TRBD1. Germline CDR1 reads SQVTM; CDR2 reads ANQGSEA. This CDR3 is built from 17 residues. V was clipped by 8 bases and J by 0 bases; unmatched bases: 15.

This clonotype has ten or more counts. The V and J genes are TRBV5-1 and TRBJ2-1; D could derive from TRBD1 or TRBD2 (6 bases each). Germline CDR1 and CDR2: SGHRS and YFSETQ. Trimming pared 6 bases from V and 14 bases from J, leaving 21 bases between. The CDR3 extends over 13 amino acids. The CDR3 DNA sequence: TGCGCCAGCACCGATCCCGGGGGCCTAGGGAAGTTCTTC. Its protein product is CASTDPGGLGKFF.

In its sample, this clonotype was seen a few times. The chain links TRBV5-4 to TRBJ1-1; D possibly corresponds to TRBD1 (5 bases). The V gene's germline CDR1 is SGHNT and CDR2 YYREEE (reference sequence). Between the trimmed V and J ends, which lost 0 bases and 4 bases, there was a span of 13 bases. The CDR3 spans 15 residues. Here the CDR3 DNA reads TGTGCCAGCAGCTTGGCCGTCCAGGGAGGCACTGAAGCTTTCTTT. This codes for CASSLAVQGGTEAFF.

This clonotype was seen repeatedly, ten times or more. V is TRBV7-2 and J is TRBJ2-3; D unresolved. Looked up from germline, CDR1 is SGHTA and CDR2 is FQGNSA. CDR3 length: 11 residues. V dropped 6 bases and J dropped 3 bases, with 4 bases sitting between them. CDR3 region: CASRKTDTQYF. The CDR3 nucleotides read TGTGCCAGCAGGAAAACAGATACGCAGTATTTT.

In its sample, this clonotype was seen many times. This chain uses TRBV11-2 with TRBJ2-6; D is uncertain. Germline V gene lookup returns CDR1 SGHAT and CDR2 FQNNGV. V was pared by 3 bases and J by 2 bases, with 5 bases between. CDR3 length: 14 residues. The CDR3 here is CASSFQTGANVLTF. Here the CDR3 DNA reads TGTGCCAGCAGCTTCCAGACTGGGGCCAACGTCCTGACTTTC.

The DNA of the CDR3 is TGCGCCAGCAGCTTTAGCGGAGCGGGGGGGCCTCAGGAGACCCAGTACTTC. Its protein is CASSFSGAGGPQETQYF. The V call is TRBV5-1, the J call TRBJ2-5; 10 bases match TRBD2. CDR3 length: 17 residues. V trimming: 2 bases; J trimming: 5 bases; junction bases outside the gene matches: 12. The germline V gene has CDR1 SGHRS and CDR2 YFSETQ.

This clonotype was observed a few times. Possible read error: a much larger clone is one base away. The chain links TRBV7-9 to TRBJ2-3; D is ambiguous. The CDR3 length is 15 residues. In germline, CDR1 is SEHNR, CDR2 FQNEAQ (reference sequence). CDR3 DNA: TGTGTCAGCAGCGCCGACACCCTCGGCACAGATACGCAGTATTTT. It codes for CVSSADTLGTDTQYF.

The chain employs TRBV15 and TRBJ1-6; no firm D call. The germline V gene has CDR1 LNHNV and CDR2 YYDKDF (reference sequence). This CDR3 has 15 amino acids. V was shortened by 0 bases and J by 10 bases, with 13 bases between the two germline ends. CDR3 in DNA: TGTGCCACCAGCAGAGATAGAAAGGAGAGGTCACCCCTCCACTTT. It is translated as CATSRDRKERSPLHF.

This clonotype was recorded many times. CDR3 sequence: CSAQDSREETQYF. CDR3 nucleotide sequence: TGCAGTGCCCAAGACTCAAGAGAGGAGACCCAGTACTTC. The chain recombines TRBV20-1 with TRBJ2-5; D unclear. The CDR3 loop spans 13 amino acids. From germline, CDR1 is DFQATT and CDR2 SNEGSKA (reference sequence). V gave up 6 bases and J gave up 5 bases, with 16 bases separating them.

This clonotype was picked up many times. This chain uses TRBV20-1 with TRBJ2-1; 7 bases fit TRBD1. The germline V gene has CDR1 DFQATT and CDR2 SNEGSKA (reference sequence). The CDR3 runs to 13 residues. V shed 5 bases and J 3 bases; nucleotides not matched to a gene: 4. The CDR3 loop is CSALDRNYNEQFF. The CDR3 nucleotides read TGCAGTGCTCTGGACAGGAACTACAATGAGCAGTTCTTC.

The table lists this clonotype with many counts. CDR3 residues: CASSPSLMIYEQYF. In nucleotides, the CDR3 is TGTGCCAGCAGCCCCTCCCTCATGATCTACGAGCAGTACTTC. The chain carries TRBV7-9 and TRBJ2-7; D gene uncertain. Germline V CDR1 and CDR2: SEHNR, FQNEAQ (reference sequence). The CDR3 is 14 amino acids. V gave up 5 bases and J gave up 3 bases, with 14 bases separating them.

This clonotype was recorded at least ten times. The CDR3 nucleotides are TGTGCCAGCAGCTTCACGACCGCGGGGGGCCCGGGGGCGCAGTATTTT. This codes for CASSFTTAGGPGAQYF. This rearrangement joins TRBV11-2 to TRBJ2-3, with 8 positions matching TRBD2. Germline V lookup: CDR1 SGHAT, CDR2 FQNNGV. This CDR3 is 16 amino acids long. J lost 10 bases, V lost 3 bases, and 15 bases had no gene match.

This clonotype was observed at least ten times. CDR3 amino acids: CASGRDEQYF. The CDR3 bases are TGTGCCAGCGGCAGGGACGAGCAGTACTTC. The chain combines TRBV27 with TRBJ2-7, with D possibly being TRBD1 (5 bases). With 8 bases removed from V and 5 bases from J, the gap between germline ends came to 7 bases. Germline V gene sequence: CDR1 MNHEY, CDR2 SMNVEV (reference sequence). The CDR3 runs 10 residues.

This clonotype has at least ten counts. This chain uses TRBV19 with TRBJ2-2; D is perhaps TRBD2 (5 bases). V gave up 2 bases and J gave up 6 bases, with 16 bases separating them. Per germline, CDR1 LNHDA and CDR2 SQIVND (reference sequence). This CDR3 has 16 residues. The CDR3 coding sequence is TGTGCCAGTAGTATATTAAGCGGAGCCGGGCCCGGGGAGCTGTTTTTT. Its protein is CASSILSGAGPGELFF.

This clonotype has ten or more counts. This CDR3 is CSVGPGGMDEQYF. The CDR3 DNA reads TGCAGCGTTGGCCCAGGGGGCATGGACGAGCAGTACTTC. This chain links TRBV29-1 with TRBJ2-7; 8 bases line up with TRBD1. The V and J ends lost 4 bases and 5 bases, in that order; junction bases with no gene match: 7. In germline, CDR1 is SQVTM, CDR2 ANQGSEA. The CDR3 extends over 13 amino acids.

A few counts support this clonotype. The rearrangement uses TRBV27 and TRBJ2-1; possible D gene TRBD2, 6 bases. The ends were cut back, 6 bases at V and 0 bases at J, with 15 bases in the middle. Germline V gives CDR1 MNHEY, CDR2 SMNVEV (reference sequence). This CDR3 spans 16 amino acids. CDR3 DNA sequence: TGTGCCAGCAGAGGGTTCGGGGGTAGCTCCTACAATGAGCAGTTCTTC. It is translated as CASRGFGGSSYNEQFF.

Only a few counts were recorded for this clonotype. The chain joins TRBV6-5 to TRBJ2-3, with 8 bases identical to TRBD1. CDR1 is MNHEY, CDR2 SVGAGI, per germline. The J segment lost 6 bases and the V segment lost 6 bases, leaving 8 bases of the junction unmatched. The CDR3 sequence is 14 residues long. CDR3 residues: CASSPRTGRDTQYF. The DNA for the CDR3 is TGTGCCAGCAGCCCGCGGACAGGGAGGGATACGCAGTATTTT.

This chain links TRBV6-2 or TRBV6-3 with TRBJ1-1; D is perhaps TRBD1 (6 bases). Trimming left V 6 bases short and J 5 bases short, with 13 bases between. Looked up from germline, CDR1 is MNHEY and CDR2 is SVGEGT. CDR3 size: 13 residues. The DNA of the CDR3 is TGTGCCAGCAGCCTATGGGGGCTTACTGAAGCTTTCTTT. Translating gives CASSLWGLTEAFF.

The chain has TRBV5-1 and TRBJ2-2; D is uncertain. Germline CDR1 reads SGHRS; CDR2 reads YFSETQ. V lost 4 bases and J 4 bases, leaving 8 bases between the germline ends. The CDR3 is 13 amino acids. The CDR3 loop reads CASSSLATGELFF. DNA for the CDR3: TGCGCCAGCAGCAGTTTAGCCACCGGGGAGCTGTTTTTT.

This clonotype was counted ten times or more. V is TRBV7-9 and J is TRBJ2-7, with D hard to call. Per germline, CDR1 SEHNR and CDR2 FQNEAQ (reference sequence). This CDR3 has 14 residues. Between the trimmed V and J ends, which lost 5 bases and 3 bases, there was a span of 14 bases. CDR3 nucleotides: TGTGCCAGCAGCCCATTTCCGGCTGGCTACGAGCAGTACTTC. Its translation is CASSPFPAGYEQYF.

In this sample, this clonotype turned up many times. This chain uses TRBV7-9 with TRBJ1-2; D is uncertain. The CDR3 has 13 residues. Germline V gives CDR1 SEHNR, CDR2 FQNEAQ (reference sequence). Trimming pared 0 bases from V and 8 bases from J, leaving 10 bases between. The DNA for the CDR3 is TGTGCCAGCAGCTTAGCCGAGACGAGCGGCTACACCTTC. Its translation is CASSLAETSGYTF.

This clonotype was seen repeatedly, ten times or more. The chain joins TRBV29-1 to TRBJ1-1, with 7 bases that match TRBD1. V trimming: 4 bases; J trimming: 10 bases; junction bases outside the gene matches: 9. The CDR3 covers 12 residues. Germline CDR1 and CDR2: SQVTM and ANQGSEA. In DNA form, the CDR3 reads TGCAGCGTTGGTGGACAGGCGTCGGGAGCTTTCTTT. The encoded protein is CSVGGQASGAFF.

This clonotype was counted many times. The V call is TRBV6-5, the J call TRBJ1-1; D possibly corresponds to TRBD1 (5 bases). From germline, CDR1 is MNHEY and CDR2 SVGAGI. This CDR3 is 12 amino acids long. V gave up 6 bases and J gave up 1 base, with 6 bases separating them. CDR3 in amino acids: CASSQGNTEAFF. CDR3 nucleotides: TGTGCCAGCAGCCAGGGGAACACTGAAGCTTTCTTT.

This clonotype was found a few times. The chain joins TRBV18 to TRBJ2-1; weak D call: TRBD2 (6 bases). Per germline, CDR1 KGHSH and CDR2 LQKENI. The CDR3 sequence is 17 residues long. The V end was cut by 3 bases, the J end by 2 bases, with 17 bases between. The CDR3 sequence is CASSPGGPRETYNEQFF. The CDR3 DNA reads TGTGCCAGCTCACCGGGGGGACCGAGGGAGACCTACAATGAGCAGTTCTTC.